The clone carrying this T cell receptor (beta chain) was seen once. These data originate in a study of cytotoxic CD8 clonotypes in ibrutinib-treated CLL. Study background: Researchers reported about a dozen relapsed/refractory and approximately 16 treatment-naive patients, around 17 of them IGHV unmutated.

Germline V CDR1 and CDR2: SGHVS, FQNEAQ. V lost 3 bases, J lost 2 bases, and 19 bases lay in between. The CDR3 extends over 17 amino acids. Sequencing was designed to attain a depth spanning 1 in 200,000 to 1 in 1 million T cells. The repertoire was sequenced with immunoSEQ multiplex PCR; TCRdb's copy has only in-frame clones and lacks some. The sample contains roughly 170,000 clones, less than 85% of which appear only once. Sequences were derived from PBMCs, sampled after 24 months of ibrutinib treatment. The chain is built from TRBV7-8 and TRBJ1-2, with D hard to call. The origin of this receptor is a human donor with chronic lymphocytic leukemia. CDR3 protein: CASSFWIGPTQNYGYTF. The CDR3 region has the DNA TGTGCCAGCAGCTTTTGGATAGGCCCAACCCAGAACTATGGCTACACCTTC.